This T cell receptor beta chain was sequenced in a study of CXCR3-negative and CXCR3-positive naive CD8 T cells (dated by TCRdb to about 2019). With regard to the full study: In total, some 140 million TRB reads were obtained, or roughly 1.5 +/- 0.3 million reads per library. Diversity and physicochemical repertoire analyses covered about a dozen donors pooled from two independent experiments. TRBV-TRBJ cluster analysis included naive subsets from a handful of donors and memory cells from 3 donors. Study-wide findings and limitations: Similar TRBV-TRBJ usage was shown by naive CXCR3-negative and CXCR3-positive cells from the same donor, whereas distinct patterns were shown by memory cells. Compared with CXCR3-negative naive cells, CXCR3-positive naive cells had TRB CDR3s with higher hydrophobicity (lower Kidera factor 4), lower energy, and higher strength and volume indices. Freshly isolated PBMCs were used for most assays because CXCR3 expression partially decreased after cryopreservation. Repertoire diversity was comparably high in both naive subsets but much lower in memory CD8+ T cells. Because surface CD5, which has been linked to self-reactivity in mice, was comparable between naive subsets, TCR interaction strength was also inferred from TRB CDR3 physicochemical properties.

TCRdb lists the instrument as NextSeq 550. The Human TCR Profiling Kit (MiLaboratory) was used to make UMI-labeled 5' RACE TRB cDNA libraries. cDNA synthesis used the entire amount of extracted RNA, and PCR amplification then used the entire amount of cDNA produced. Libraries were prepared in parallel with an identical number of PCR cycles. In the source study's methods: MIGEC and MiXCR extracted about 53,000 +/- 10,000 unique UMI-labeled TRB cDNA molecules per library, requiring at least two reads per UMI. Each library averaged around 40,000 +/- 10,000 functional in-frame TRB CDR3 nucleotide clonotypes without stop codons. After each sample was downsampled to 5000 UMI-labeled TRB molecules, VDJtools was used to calculate diversity metrics such as normalized Shannon-Wiener and Chao1. For the central five CDR3 residues, VDJtools calculated physicochemical properties weighted by clonotype size, namely interaction energy, strength, volume and Kidera factor 4. TCRdb reprocessed the reads; each CDR3 protein sequence makes one entry, and DNA is unavailable. TCRdb, not the original authors, processed these V and J calls. The sample's clone listing holds some 150,000 distinct CDR3 sequences. The ten largest clonotypes hold approximately 0.27% of the sample.

CDR1 and CDR2, per the germline V gene, are SGHTA and FQGNSA. Inclusive of the bounding cysteine and phenylalanine, the CDR3 is 14 residues long. No DNA sequence was recorded. A note on this clonotype: Which antigen it targets is not known.

Each CD8+ T cell subset was flow-sorted in triplicate, with 300,000 or so cells per subset placed directly into RLT lysis buffer. To exclude memory contaminants, naive CD8+ T cells were stringently defined as CD45RO-CCR7+CD27+CD95-. Peripheral blood mononuclear cells were isolated from buffy coats by standard density gradient centrifugation. Naive CXCR3-negative and CXCR3-positive CD8+ T cells were flow-sorted using a FACSAria III. Total RNA was extracted from sorted cells using an RNeasy Mini Kit. The V and J genes are TRBV7-2 and TRBJ2-1. The material sequenced was naive CXCR3+ CD8+ T cells from blood. Read against the paper, the sample's cell subset or site label means: CD45RO-CCR7+CD27+CD95- naive CD8+ T cells expressing CXCR3 (TNR3+). The clonotype was recovered from a human donor in good health. Some clones in this sample may be carry-over from other donors' samples. The CDR3 region: CAEGSNEAYNEQFF.